These 22 T cell receptor beta chains were sequenced from one sample in a study of early T cells in non-severe SARS-CoV-2 infection. TCRdb re-called the 5' RACE reads through MiXCR, storing one row per CDR3 protein. The sample has some 45,000 distinct CDR3 sequences; nearly 7.5% are singletons. Sequenced input: whole blood. These TCRs come from an adult who was a healthcare worker with PCR-confirmed SARS-CoV-2 infection or an uninfected control (not recorded which).

In its sample, this clonotype was seen many times. J is TRBJ1-5 and V is TRBV18; D unresolved. The CDR3 totals 14 residues. Trimming removed 5 bases at V and 5 bases at J, with 13 bases between. Germline assignment: CDR1 KGHSH and CDR2 LQKENI. CDR3 DNA: TGTGCCAGCTCAGTGCAGAGTATGGATCAGCCCCAGCATTTT. It encodes CASSVQSMDQPQHF.

This clonotype was detected a few times. The chain joins TRBV4-2 to TRBJ2-3; D might be TRBD2 (6 bases). Trimming shortened V by 0 bases and J by 4 bases, and 14 bases separated the two germline ends. In germline, CDR1 is LGHNA, CDR2 YNFKEQ. This CDR3 is built from 16 residues. CDR3 region: CASSQETSTGADTQYF. In nucleotides, the CDR3 is TGTGCCAGCAGCCAAGAAACGAGTACGGGGGCAGATACGCAGTATTTT.

DNA for the CDR3: TGTGCCAGCAGATCCCTGGGGGTAGGAGATCAGCCCCAGCATTTT. It translates to CASRSLGVGDQPQHF. V and J are TRBV6-5 and TRBJ1-5; D possibly corresponds to TRBD1 (5 bases). The V end lost 6 bases, the J end lost 5 bases, and 17 bases lay between the germline ends. Germline loops: CDR1 MNHEY, CDR2 SVGAGI. The CDR3 loop spans 15 amino acids.

This clonotype was observed a handful of times. The J gene is TRBJ2-5, the V gene TRBV11-2; 7 bases line up with TRBD1. V lost 0 bases and J lost 5; bases outside the gene matches: 6. This CDR3 has 15 residues. From germline, CDR1 is SGHAT and CDR2 FQNNGV. In DNA form, the CDR3 reads TGTGCCAGCAGCTTAGAGACAGGGTTGCGCGAGACCCAGTACTTC. As protein: CASSLETGLRETQYF.

The sample holds many counts of this clonotype. V usage is TRBV4-3 and J usage is TRBJ2-7, with D perhaps TRBD1 or TRBD2 (5 bases each). CDR3 length: 14 amino acids. The germline gives CDR1 LGHNA, CDR2 YSLEER. V lost 0 bases and J lost 5, with 11 bases in between. CDR3 in amino acids: CASSQEWGYHEQYF. CDR3 nucleotide sequence: TGCGCCAGCAGCCAAGAATGGGGGTACCACGAGCAGTACTTC.

The gene calls are TRBV24-1 and TRBJ2-5, with TRBD2 matching 10 bases. Per the germline V gene, CDR1 is KGHDR and CDR2 is SFDVKD. The CDR3 contains 15 residues. V dropped 3 bases and J dropped 5; count of bases not matched to a gene: 5. In DNA form, the CDR3 reads TGTGCCACCAGTGATGATACTAGCGGGGTTGAGACCCAGTACTTC. It is translated as CATSDDTSGVETQYF.

The J gene is TRBJ2-7, the V gene TRBV6-6; the D gene is possibly TRBD1 (6 bases). The germline gives CDR1 MNHNY, CDR2 SVGAGI (reference sequence). There are 15 residues in the CDR3. Trimming removed 7 bases from V and 0 bases from J, with 16 bases in between. As DNA, the CDR3 is TGTGCCAGCACCCCCCTCAGGGGCACCTCCTACGAGCAGTACTTC. Amino acids: CASTPLRGTSYEQYF.

In regard to this clonotype: One junction end disagrees with the germline gene, perhaps due to a read error. The gene calls are TRBV29-1 and TRBJ1-1; 7 bases are a match to TRBD1. Germline V lookup: CDR1 SQVTM, CDR2 ANQGSEA. CDR3 length equals 12 residues. The CDR3 loop reads CSVQGMNTEAFF. DNA for the CDR3: TGCAGCGTACAGGGGATGAACACAGAAGCTTTCTTT.

The V and J genes are TRBV29-1 and TRBJ2-1, with unresolved D. The CDR3 contains 10 residues. The germline CDR1 and CDR2 sequences are SQVTM and ANQGSEA. Trimming removed 6 bases at V and 2 bases at J, with 2 bases between. DNA for the CDR3: TGCAGCGTAACCTACAATGAGCAGTTCTTC. As protein: CSVTYNEQFF.

The chain uses TRBV20-1 and TRBJ2-2; 11 nucleotides match TRBD2. There are 21 residues in the CDR3. The V and J ends lost 2 bases and 0 bases, in that order; junction bases with no gene match: 17. In germline, CDR1 is DFQATT, CDR2 SNEGSKA (reference sequence). DNA for the CDR3: TGCAGTGCTAGATCGCCGGTGGGGACTAGCGGAAATTACGCGAACACCGGGGAGCTGTTTTTT. Its protein product is CSARSPVGTSGNYANTGELFF.

This clonotype was observed many times. This rearrangement joins TRBV12-3 or TRBV12-4 to TRBJ2-1, with 8 bases matching TRBD1. This CDR3 has 15 amino acids. J gave up 4 bases and V 5 bases, and 7 bases lay outside the gene matches. The CDR3 sequence: CASSPGQGKYNEQFF. CDR3 coding DNA: TGTGCCAGCAGTCCAGGACAGGGTAAATACAATGAGCAGTTCTTC.

This clonotype was counted ten times or more. V is TRBV18 and J is TRBJ1-3, with D uncertain. The CDR3 is made up of 15 amino acids. Germline lookup yields CDR1 KGHSH and CDR2 LQKENI. V gave up 4 bases and J gave up 3 bases, with 13 bases separating them. As DNA, the CDR3 is TGTGCCAGCTCACGTATCGTTGGAAGTGGAAACACCATATATTTT. This encodes CASSRIVGSGNTIYF.

The table lists this clonotype with many counts. The J gene is TRBJ2-3, the V gene TRBV7-2; possibly TRBD1 for D (5 bases). With 1 base removed from V and 1 base from J, the gap between germline ends came to 9 bases. The V gene's germline CDR1 is SGHTA and CDR2 FQGNSA. The CDR3 length is 15 residues. The CDR3 sequence is CASSLEGVGTDTQYF. The CDR3 DNA reads as TGTGCCAGCAGCTTAGAAGGGGTTGGCACAGATACGCAGTATTTT.

This sequence joins TRBV6-6 and TRBJ2-5, with 7 bases matching TRBD2. The CDR3 runs 14 residues. Germline CDR1 and CDR2: MNHNY and SVGAGI (reference sequence). V shed 6 bases, J shed 5 bases, and the junction held 9 bases outside the gene matches. Written as DNA, the CDR3 is TGTGCCAGCAGCTGGGGAGGGGCAGGGGAGACCCAGTACTTC. Translated, it gives CASSWGGAGETQYF.

The sample holds many counts of this clonotype. V gene TRBV10-3 combines with J gene TRBJ2-3, with D possibly matching TRBD1 (7 bases). The CDR3 covers 16 residues. V was pared by 3 bases and J by 2 bases, with 15 bases between. In germline, CDR1 is ENHRY, CDR2 SYGVKD. The chain's CDR3 is CAISERQGGHTDTQYF. The DNA for the CDR3 is TGTGCCATCAGTGAACGGCAGGGGGGTCACACAGATACGCAGTATTTT.

The sample holds many counts of this clonotype. This chain links TRBV20-1 with TRBJ2-7; 7 nucleotides line up with TRBD1. The CDR3 contains 13 residues. Germline V CDR1 and CDR2: DFQATT, SNEGSKA (reference sequence). The J segment lost 0 bases and the V segment lost 8 bases, leaving 7 bases of the junction unmatched. This CDR3 is CSTTGQSSYEQYF. CDR3 DNA: TGCAGTACTACGGGACAGTCCTCCTACGAGCAGTACTTC.

This clonotype was detected many times. The CDR3 DNA reads as TGCAGCGTTGAAAACTCAGGGGTCTCCTACAATGAGCAGTTCTTC. Protein sequence: CSVENSGVSYNEQFF. The J gene is TRBJ2-1, the V gene TRBV29-1; D perhaps matches TRBD1 (6 bases). The CDR3 covers 15 residues. The germline V gene has CDR1 SQVTM and CDR2 ANQGSEA. Trimming removed 2 bases at V and 0 bases at J, with 11 bases between.

The sample holds a few counts of this clonotype. V usage is TRBV7-8 and J usage is TRBJ1-4, with D tentatively TRBD1 (5 bases). V lost 4 bases and J lost 4, with 10 bases in between. The CDR3 totals 14 residues. Germline V lookup: CDR1 SGHVS, CDR2 FQNEAQ. In DNA form, the CDR3 reads TGTGCCAGCAGCTCCGGGACGTTTAATGAAAAACTGTTTTTT. Encoded protein: CASSSGTFNEKLFF. The entire variable domain, with the rest obtained from reference TRBV7-8 and TRBJ1-4, is as follows: GAGVSQSPRYKVAKRGQDVALRCDPISGHVSLFWYQQALGQGPEFLTYFQNEAQLDKSGLPSDRFFAERPEGSVSTLKIQRTQQEDSAVYLCASSSGTFNEKLFFGSGTQLSVL.

This clonotype came up many times. The genes are TRBV6-1 and TRBJ2-4, with 7 bases fitting TRBD1. Germline loops: CDR1 MNHNS, CDR2 SASEGT. V gave up 4 bases and J gave up 5 bases; unmatched junction bases: 11. There are 16 residues in the CDR3. CDR3 sequence reads: CASSGSMKGGQNIQYF. DNA of the CDR3: TGTGCCAGCAGTGGTAGTATGAAAGGGGGCCAAAACATTCAGTACTTC.

CDR3 coding DNA: TGTGCCAGCAGCCCGGGACAGGGGAATTCACCCCTCCACTTT. It codes for CASSPGQGNSPLHF. The chain links TRBV7-9 to TRBJ1-6, with 10 bases aligning to TRBD1. J was trimmed by 7 bases and V by 5 bases; bases with no gene match: 2. CDR3 length: 14 residues. The germline gives CDR1 SEHNR, CDR2 FQNEAQ (reference sequence).

This clonotype was detected a few times. The chain uses TRBV30 and TRBJ1-6; the D is unclear. The CDR3 extends over 16 amino acids. Germline CDR1 is GTSNPN and CDR2 is SVGIG (reference sequence). Trimming pared 0 bases from V and 0 bases from J, leaving 9 bases between. CDR3 nucleotide sequence: TGTGCCTGGAGTGTAACCGCTTTCTCCTATAATTCACCCCTCCACTTT. Protein sequence: CAWSVTAFSYNSPLHF.

This clonotype was detected only a few times. The genes are TRBV6-5 and TRBJ1-6, with D maybe TRBD1 (5 bases). The length of the CDR3 is 18 residues. The V gene's germline CDR1 is MNHEY and CDR2 SVGAGI. Trimming pared 3 bases from V and 8 bases from J, leaving 23 bases between. The CDR3 sequence is CASSYFASRDRGYSPLHF. CDR3 DNA: TGTGCCAGCAGTTATTTCGCCTCCCGGGACCGGGGTTATTCACCCCTCCACTTT.